This paragraph covers one T cell receptor beta chain sequence. These data belong to a study of T cells in women clearing cervical HPV infection. All donors had a single incident cervical HPV16 infection, not prevalent. The assay was immunoSEQ multiplex PCR, and TCRdb's table has in-frame clones only and misses some. Its listing shows approximately 28,000 clones. The receptor comes from a woman between 18 and 69 years old with a cervical HPV16 infection that either progressed to CIN3+ or cleared (not recorded which). The sequencing input was blood buffy coat.

The DNA read from the CDR3 is TGTGCCAGCAGCGCAGGGTCCAATGAG. Protein product: CASSAGSNE. The whole CDR3 reads CASSAGSNEQFF. J is TRBJ2-1 and V is TRBV2; D possibly corresponds to TRBD1 (5 bases). The read is 3 residues too short to cover the CDR3 end, so that end is filled in from the germline J gene. CDR3 length: 12 amino acids. CDR1 is SNHLY and CDR2 is FYNNEI in the germline V gene. Trimming removed 6 bases at V and 6 bases at J, with 9 bases between. The full variable domain, its missing parts supplied by reference TRBV2 and TRBJ2-1, is EPEVTQTPSHQVTQMGQEVILRCVPISNHLYFYWYRQILGQKVEFLVSFYNNEISEKSEIFDDQFSVERPDGSNFTLKIRSTKLEDSAMYFCASSAGSNEQFFGPGTRLTVL.